Listed below are T cell receptor beta chains from one sample, sequenced in a study of CD8 T cells in Susac syndrome. TCRdb re-called the immunoSEQ multiplex PCR reads with MiXCR, one entry per CDR3 protein. The sample shows 100,000 to 150,000 distinct CDR3 sequences, roughly 95% of them seen only once. Sequenced sample: CD4+ T cells from PBMCs. The origin of the receptors is a human donor in good health. Both conserved end residues are part of each CDR3. D genes are given only for firm matches. The listing skips clone size in some rows; elsewhere it reads once, few, many or a size class.

d_call,clone_size,v_call,cdr3_length,j_call,cdr3_aa,cdr3_nt
.,.,TRBV6-5,12,TRBJ2-7,CASSYSNAEQYF,TGTGCCAGCAGTTACTCGAATGCCGAGCAGTACTTC
TRBD2,.,TRBV2,13,TRBJ2-7,CAGRLAGFYEQYF,TGTGCCGGACGACTAGCGGGGTTCTACGAGCAGTACTTC
.,.,TRBV28,13,TRBJ1-2,CASSFGLDYGYTF,TGTGCCAGCAGTTTCGGTCTCGACTATGGCTACACCTTC
.,.,TRBV6-2/TRBV6-3,15,TRBJ2-1,CASRPLRLRNNEQFF,TGTGCCAGCAGACCTTTACGCTTGCGGAACAATGAGCAGTTCTTC
TRBD2,.,TRBV19,18,TRBJ2-1,CASSPSGLAGGRFNEQFF,TGTGCCAGTAGTCCTTCGGGGCTAGCGGGAGGTCGATTCAATGAGCAGTTCTTC
.,.,TRBV4-1,16,TRBJ2-7,CASSQDWSASSYEQYF,TGCGCCAGCAGCCAAGACTGGTCGGCTAGCTCCTACGAGCAGTACTTC
TRBD1,.,TRBV2,14,TRBJ2-1,CASTTDRGFNEQFF,TGTGCCAGCACGACGGACAGGGGGTTTAATGAGCAGTTCTTC
TRBD1,once,TRBV29-1,14,TRBJ2-7,CGVAGFGQGYEQYF,TGCGGCGTCGCCGGTTTTGGACAGGGCTACGAGCAGTACTTC
.,.,TRBV25-1,13,TRBJ1-1,CASRDSPNTEAFF,TGTGCCAGCAGGGACAGCCCGAACACTGAAGCTTTCTTT
TRBD2,once,TRBV27,16,TRBJ2-2,CASSSVAGGPTGELFF,TGTGCCAGCAGTTCCGTTGCGGGAGGGCCCACCGGGGAGCTGTTTTTT
TRBD1,.,TRBV7-2,15,TRBJ2-5,CASSLERGLQETQYF,TGTGCCAGCAGCTTAGAAAGGGGGCTGCAAGAGACCCAGTACTTC
.,.,TRBV29-1,12,TRBJ1-2,CSVADSTYGYTF,TGCAGCGTTGCGGACAGTACCTATGGCTACACCTTC
TRBD2,.,TRBV28,15,TRBJ2-7,CASDSPGGSSYEQYF,TGTGCCAGCGACAGCCCGGGGGGTAGCTCCTACGAGCAGTACTTC
.,.,TRBV7-9,14,TRBJ2-3,CASSLTRGKDTQYF,TGTGCCAGCAGCTTAACCAGAGGGAAGGATACGCAGTATTTT
.,once,TRBV30,15,TRBJ1-4,CAWSVRSGGNEKLFF,TGTGCCTGGAGCGTCCGCAGCGGGGGGAATGAAAAACTGTTTTTT
TRBD1,.,TRBV7-8,15,TRBJ2-3,CASSRRQGGTDTQYF,TGTGCCAGCAGTCGGAGACAGGGGGGCACAGATACGCAGTATTTT
.,.,TRBV9,13,TRBJ1-1,CASSVQAGTEAFF,TGTGCCAGCAGCGTACAGGCGGGGACTGAAGCTTTCTTT
.,.,TRBV6-6,14,TRBJ2-2,CASTGIWDTGELFF,TGTGCCAGCACTGGGATCTGGGACACCGGGGAGCTGTTTTTT
TRBD1,.,TRBV25-1,13,TRBJ2-7,CASRGQSFYEQYF,TGTGCCAGCAGGGGACAGTCTTTCTACGAGCAGTACTTC
.,.,TRBV2,15,TRBJ2-2,CASSPGPGVTGDLFF,TGTGCCAGCAGCCCGGGTCCAGGGGTTACCGGGGATCTGTTTTTT
.,few,TRBV5-1,14,TRBJ2-5,CASSLGGTQETQYF,TGCGCCAGCAGCTTGGGCGGAACCCAAGAGACCCAGTACTTC
TRBD2,.,TRBV3-1,18,TRBJ2-1,CASSSTGTSGSAYNEQFF,TGTGCCAGCAGCTCGACCGGGACTAGCGGGAGTGCGTACAATGAGCAGTTCTTC
TRBD2,.,TRBV11-2,17,TRBJ2-2,CASSLGRGLADTGELFF,TGTGCCAGCAGCTTAGGACGGGGACTAGCGGACACCGGGGAGCTGTTTTTT
.,.,TRBV29-1,12,TRBJ1-4,CSVNPTNEKLFF,TGCAGCGTCAATCCAACTAATGAAAAACTGTTTTTT
.,.,TRBV20-1,15,TRBJ1-1,CSARDASGSNTEAFF,TGCAGTGCTAGAGATGCGTCCGGCTCCAACACTGAAGCTTTCTTT
.,.,TRBV6-2/TRBV6-3,14,TRBJ2-7,CASVNPGRSYEQYF,TGTGCCAGCGTAAACCCGGGACGGAGCTACGAGCAGTACTTC
TRBD2,.,TRBV19,15,TRBJ2-3,CASSTSGRSADTQYF,TGTGCCAGTAGTACTAGCGGGAGATCAGCAGATACGCAGTATTTT